The entry below describes one T cell receptor beta chain. This entry is derived from a study of blood T cell repertoires in COVID-19. The wider study: Samples taken during acute and convalescent COVID-19 were collected in the United States, Italy and Spain.

Clones were read by immunoSEQ multiplex PCR, and TCRdb kept only the in-frame ones, dropping some. The sample lists just under 150,000 clones; roughly nine tenths were seen once. Germline V gene sequence: CDR1 MNHEY, CDR2 SVGEGT. Unmatched junction bases numbered 1, after V lost 4 bases and J lost 2 bases. This CDR3 contains 14 residues. J is TRBJ1-5 and V is TRBV6-2 or TRBV6-3; 8 nucleotides align to TRBD1. Sequenced: peripheral blood. This clonotype was sampled from a human donor in a cohort sampled during active COVID-19. The CDR3 loop is CASSLTGGNQPQHF. DNA of the CDR3: TGTGCCAGCAGTTTGACAGGGGGCAATCAGCCCCAGCATTTT.